This T cell receptor beta chain was obtained from a study of T cells in Graves' hyperthyroidism and ophthalmopathy. Template material for amplifying TCR beta CDR3 regions consisted of RNA transcripts. Researchers ran a first-round RT-PCR on the TCR CDR3 using the HTBI primer set. TCRdb passed the multiplex PCR reads through MiXCR, listing each CDR3 protein once. Of roughly 840,000 distinct CDR3 sequences listed, 35% to 45% are singletons. V lost 2 bases to trimming and J lost 2 bases, with 4 bases between them. The CDR3 runs 13 residues. Germline V gene sequence: CDR1 LGHDT, CDR2 YNNKEL (reference sequence).

The gene calls are TRBV3-1 and TRBJ1-3; D not resolved. The sample was blood. The clonotype was recovered from a man in his late teens or twenties with Graves' hyperthyroidism. The CDR3 sequence: CASSQFAGNTIYF. The CDR3 DNA sequence: TGTGCCAGCAGCCAATTCGCTGGAAACACCATATATTTT.